This passage covers 14 T cell receptor beta chains from one sample sequenced in a study of cytomegalovirus exposure and HLA in healthy donors (dated by TCRdb to 2016 to 2017). The method was the immunoSEQ multiplex PCR assay. For the multiplex PCR, a mixture combining 60 forward primers for TCR Vbeta segments and 13 reverse primers for TCR Jbeta segments was used. Imported from immuneACCESS, the table was reduced by TCRdb to in-frame sequences with V and J called. These copies leave out some clones; in studies compared against another copy, an unresolved V gene accounts for under half, and the cause of the remainder is not known. This sample gives roughly 150,000 clones in total; 70% to 85% of them show up just once. The ten largest make up around 6.6% of the sample. The sequenced sample consisted of PBMCs. Receptors were obtained from a woman between 50 and 59 years old in good health and CMV-seropositive.

The chain has TRBV5-1 and TRBJ2-7, with 7 bases matching TRBD1. V lost 4 bases to trimming and J lost 6 bases; unmatched junction nucleotides: 7. The germline V gene encodes CDR1 SGHRS and CDR2 YFSETQ. The length of the CDR3 is 13 residues. The CDR3 reads CASSPTGTSEQYF. CDR3 coding DNA: TGCGCCAGCAGCCCGACAGGGACCAGCGAGCAGTACTTC.

V and J are TRBV7-8 and TRBJ1-6; 7 bases line up with TRBD1. Germline V CDR1 and CDR2: SGHVS, FQNEAQ. V lost 1 base and J lost 3; bases outside the gene matches: 3. This CDR3 comprises 16 residues. CDR3 amino acids: CASSLGAGGYNSPLHF. CDR3 DNA: TGTGCCAGCAGCTTAGGGGCAGGGGGCTATAATTCACCCCTCCACTTT.

This chain uses TRBV29-1 with TRBJ1-2, with D possibly being TRBD1 (6 bases). This CDR3 contains 15 residues. Germline CDR1 is SQVTM and CDR2 is ANQGSEA. V shed 4 bases and J shed 0 bases, with 15 bases lying between them. The DNA of the CDR3 is TGCAGCGTTGTTGGCAGGGGTCAAGCTAACTATGGCTACACCTTC. Protein: CSVVGRGQANYGYTF.

This clone was picked up a small number of times. V gene TRBV4-3 combines with J gene TRBJ1-5; TRBD1 agrees at 7 bases. The V and J ends lost 1 base and 9 bases, in that order; junction bases with no gene match: 3. From germline, CDR1 is LGHNA and CDR2 YSLEER. The CDR3 covers 13 residues. The CDR3 loop is CASSQVSGGPQHF. CDR3 bases: TGCGCCAGCAGCCAAGTCTCAGGGGGGCCCCAGCATTTT.

This chain links TRBV6-1 with TRBJ1-3; possible D gene TRBD1, 6 bases. This CDR3 region has 17 residues. The V gene's germline CDR1 is MNHNS and CDR2 SASEGT. V lost 1 base and J lost 2, with 15 bases in between. Written as DNA, the CDR3 is TGTGCCAGCAGTGAAGTATCTCTCGCAGGGGCTGGAAACACCATATATTTT. It codes for CASSEVSLAGAGNTIYF.

The V gene is TRBV5-4, the J gene TRBJ2-2; 11 bases fit TRBD1. This CDR3 region has 16 residues. In germline, CDR1 is SGHNT, CDR2 YYREEE (reference sequence). V trimming: 1 base; J trimming: 7 bases; junction bases outside the gene matches: 6. As DNA, the CDR3 is TGTGCCAGCAGCTTGTTTGGACAGGGGGCGGGCGGGGAGCTGTTTTTT. Residues: CASSLFGQGAGGELFF.

Details on this clone: Relative to the germline gene, one junction end is altered; a read error may explain this. The rearrangement links TRBV6-1 to TRBJ1-5; no clear D. Germline assignment: CDR1 MNHNS and CDR2 SASEGT. The CDR3 extends over 14 amino acids. CDR3 nucleotide sequence: TGTGCCAGCACTGAACACTATAGCAATCAGCCCCAGCATTTT. Residues: CASTEHYSNQPQHF.

The CDR3 coding sequence is TGTGCCTGGAGTTACGACAGGTTGGACGAGCAGTACTTC. This codes for CAWSYDRLDEQYF. The rearrangement links TRBV30 to TRBJ2-7; D might be TRBD1 (6 bases). This CDR3 has 13 amino acids. With 2 bases removed from V and 5 bases from J, the gap between germline ends came to 13 bases. Per germline, CDR1 GTSNPN and CDR2 SVGIG (reference sequence).

V usage is TRBV15 and J usage is TRBJ2-1; weak D call: TRBD2 (5 bases). Germline loops: CDR1 LNHNV, CDR2 YYDKDF (reference sequence). The CDR3 length is 14 residues. Trimming cost V 4 bases and J 6 bases, with 13 bases left between them. Here the CDR3 reads CATSKVTKANEQFF. The CDR3 nucleotides are TGTGCCACCAGCAAGGTGACTAAGGCCAATGAGCAGTTCTTC.

This clone showed up just a few times. CDR3 sequence (DNA): TGTGCCAGCTCACCGCTAGACCGGAACACTGAAGCTTTCTTT. This translates into CASSPLDRNTEAFF. This chain links TRBV18 with TRBJ1-1; D gene unclear. Germline lookup yields CDR1 KGHSH and CDR2 LQKENI. The CDR3 runs to 14 residues. Trimming took 3 bases from V and 1 from J, leaving 9 bases between them.

The CDR3 sequence is CASSEGSSNYGYTF. Written as DNA, the CDR3 is TGCGCCAGCAGTGAGGGCTCTTCTAACTATGGCTACACCTTC. The chain recombines TRBV10-2 with TRBJ1-2; no clear D. CDR3 length equals 14 residues. V was shortened by 2 bases and J by 0 bases, with 7 bases between the two germline ends. Looked up from germline, CDR1 is WSHSY and CDR2 is SAAADI.

The rearrangement links TRBV9 to TRBJ1-2, with 9 bases that match TRBD1. J lost 6 bases, V lost 3 bases, and 3 bases had no gene match. The CDR3 is 13 residues long. Germline CDR1 SGDLS, CDR2 YYNGEE. CDR3 bases: TGTGCCAGCAGCGGGGGACAGGGTCATGGCTACACCTTC. This sequence encodes CASSGGQGHGYTF.

The gene calls are TRBV11-2 and TRBJ2-1; no clear D gene. Germline V gene sequence: CDR1 SGHAT, CDR2 FQNNGV. Trimming removed 1 base at V and 9 bases at J, with 16 bases between. CDR3 length equals 15 residues. CDR3 residues: CASSLAYPRRGEQFF. The CDR3 region has the DNA TGTGCCAGCAGCTTAGCCTATCCCCGCCGTGGTGAGCAGTTCTTC.

This clone showed up just a few times. The chain carries TRBV6-1 and TRBJ2-3; 10 bases are shared with TRBD2. The germline V gene has CDR1 MNHNS and CDR2 SASEGT. This CDR3 comprises 15 residues. Trimming cost V 2 bases and J 2 bases; bases outside gene matches: 1. The CDR3 nucleotides read TGTGCCAGCAGTGAACTAGCGGGGGACACAGATACGCAGTATTTT. Protein product: CASSELAGDTDTQYF.